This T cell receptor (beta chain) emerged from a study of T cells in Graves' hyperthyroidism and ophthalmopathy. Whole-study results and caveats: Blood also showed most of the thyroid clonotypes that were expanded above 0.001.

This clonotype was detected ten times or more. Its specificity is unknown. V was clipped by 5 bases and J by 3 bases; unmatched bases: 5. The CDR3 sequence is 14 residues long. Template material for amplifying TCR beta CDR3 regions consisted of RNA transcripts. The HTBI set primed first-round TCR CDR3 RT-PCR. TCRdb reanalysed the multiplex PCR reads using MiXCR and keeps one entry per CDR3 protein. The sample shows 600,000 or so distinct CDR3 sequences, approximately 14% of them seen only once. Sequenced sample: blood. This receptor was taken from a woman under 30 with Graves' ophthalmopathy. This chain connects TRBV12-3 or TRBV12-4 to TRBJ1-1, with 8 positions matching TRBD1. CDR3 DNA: TGTGCCAGCAGTAGACAGGGGATGGACACTGAAGCTTTCTTT. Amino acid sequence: CASSRQGMDTEAFF.